The rows below give T cell receptor beta chains drawn from one sample of a study of T cell changes during pregnancy in multiple sclerosis. TCRdb keeps only in-frame clones here, not all; method: immunoSEQ multiplex PCR. The table shows tens of thousands of clones, with 90% occurring only once. The material sequenced was peripheral blood, taken in the first trimester of pregnancy. All receptors come from a female donor in good health, enrolled as a control in a pregnancy study. CDR3s leave out the opening cysteine and the closing phenylalanine or tryptophan. Each record gives: J gene, V gene, CDR3 protein.

TRBJ1-4 TRBV23-1 ASSLRRQGLYEKLF
TRBJ1-5 TRBV30 AWRRGGGQPQH
TRBJ2-1 TRBV11-2 ASSSVGFSGGGSYNEQF
TRBJ1-1 TRBV6-5 ASSRNDRGLTEAF
TRBJ2-1 TRBV20-1 SAMTREQF
TRBJ2-2 TRBV6-8 ASTQGEDRGTNTGELF
TRBJ1-3 TRBV27 ASSGPGLANPGNTIY
TRBJ1-4 TRBV2 ASSESWTGGEKLF
TRBJ2-5 TRBV25-1 ASSELAGEETQY
TRBJ2-1 TRBV19 ASRTDWAMFNEQF
TRBJ2-5 TRBV14 ASSSRTGEETQY
TRBJ2-7 TRBV10-2 ASLGTSNEQY
TRBJ1-2 TRBV18 ASSTGGNYGYT
TRBJ2-3 TRBV15 ATSSSGRLDTQY
TRBJ1-2 TRBV7-9 ASSLGQSPNYGYT
TRBJ2-1 TRBV11-3 ASSIGTSGSGQF
TRBJ1-2 TRBV5-6 ASSLGQNYGYT
TRBJ2-3 TRBV20-1 SARVAERQY
TRBJ1-2 TRBV5-6 ASSLAGNYGYT
TRBJ2-1 TRBV5-1 ASSLELADNEQF
TRBJ1-5 TRBV19 ASRPRRQSNQPQH
TRBJ2-2 TRBV27 ASSYFVSGELF
TRBJ2-2 TRBV5-1 ASTLQGIGGELF